This TCR beta chain comes out of a study of T cells in Graves' hyperthyroidism and ophthalmopathy. For the study at large: The initial diagnosis was the point when peripheral blood was collected, ahead of any treatment.

RNA transcripts were the template for amplifying TCR beta CDR3 regions. TCR CDR3 regions were first amplified by RT-PCR with HTBI primers. TCRdb recomputed calls from the multiplex PCR reads with MiXCR, one row per CDR3 protein. The sample consists of about 740,000 distinct CDR3 sequences, approximately 14% of them appearing once. This CDR3 region has 13 residues. Per germline, CDR1 LNHDA and CDR2 SQIVND (reference sequence). Trimming cost V 3 bases and J 6 bases; bases outside gene matches: 0. The TCR comes from a woman aged 18-29 years with Graves' hyperthyroidism. The sequencing input was blood. J is TRBJ1-5 and V is TRBV19; 9 nucleotides agree with TRBD1. The DNA of the CDR3 is TGTGCCAGTAGTATGGACAGGGGTCAGCCCCAGCATTTT. This sequence encodes CASSMDRGQPQHF.